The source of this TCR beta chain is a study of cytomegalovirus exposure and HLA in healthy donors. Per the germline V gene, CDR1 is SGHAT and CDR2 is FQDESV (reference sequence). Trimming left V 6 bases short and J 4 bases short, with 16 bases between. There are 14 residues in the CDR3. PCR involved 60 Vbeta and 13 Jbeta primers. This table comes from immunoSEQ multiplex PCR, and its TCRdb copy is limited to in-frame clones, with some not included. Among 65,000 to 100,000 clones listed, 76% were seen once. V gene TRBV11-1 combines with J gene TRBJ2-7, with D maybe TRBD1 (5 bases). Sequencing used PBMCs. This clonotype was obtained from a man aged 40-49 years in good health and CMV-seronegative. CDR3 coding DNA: TGTGCCAGCAGATACCGGCAGGGAAGATACGAGCAGTACTTC. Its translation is CASRYRQGRYEQYF.